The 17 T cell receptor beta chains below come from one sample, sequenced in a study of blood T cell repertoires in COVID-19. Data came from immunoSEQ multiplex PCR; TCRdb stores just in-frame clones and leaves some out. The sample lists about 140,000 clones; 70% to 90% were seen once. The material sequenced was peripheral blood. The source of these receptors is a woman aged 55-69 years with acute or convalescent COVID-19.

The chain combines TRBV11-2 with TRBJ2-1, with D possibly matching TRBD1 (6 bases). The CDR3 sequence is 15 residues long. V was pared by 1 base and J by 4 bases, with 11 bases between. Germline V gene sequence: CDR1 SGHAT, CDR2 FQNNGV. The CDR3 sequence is CASSLGGTLYNEQFF. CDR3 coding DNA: TGTGCCAGCAGCTTAGGGGGGACATTATACAATGAGCAGTTCTTC.

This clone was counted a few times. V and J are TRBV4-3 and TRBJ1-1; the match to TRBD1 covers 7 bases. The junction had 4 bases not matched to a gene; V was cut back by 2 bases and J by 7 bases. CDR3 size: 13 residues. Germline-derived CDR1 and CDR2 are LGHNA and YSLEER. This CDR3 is CASSQRQGDEAFF. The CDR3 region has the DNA TGCGCCAGCAGCCAAAGACAGGGTGATGAAGCTTTCTTT.

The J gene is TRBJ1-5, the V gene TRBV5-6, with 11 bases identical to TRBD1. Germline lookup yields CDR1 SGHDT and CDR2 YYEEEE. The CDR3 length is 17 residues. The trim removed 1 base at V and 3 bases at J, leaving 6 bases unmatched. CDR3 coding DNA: TGTGCCAGCAGCTTGAGGGGGGACAGGGGGTTCAATCAGCCCCAGCATTTT. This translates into CASSLRGDRGFNQPQHF.

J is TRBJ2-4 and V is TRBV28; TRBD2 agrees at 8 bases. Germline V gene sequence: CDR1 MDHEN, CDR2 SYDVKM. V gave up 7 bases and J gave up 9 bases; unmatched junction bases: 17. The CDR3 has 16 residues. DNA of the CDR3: TGTGCCAGCACCAATAGCGGGGCCTTATTGTTGGGCATTCAGTACTTC. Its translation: CASTNSGALLLGIQYF.

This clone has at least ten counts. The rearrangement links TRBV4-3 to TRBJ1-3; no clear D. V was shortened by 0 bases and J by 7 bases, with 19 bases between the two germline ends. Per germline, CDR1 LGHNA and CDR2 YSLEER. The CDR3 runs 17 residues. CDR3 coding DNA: TGCGCCAGCAGCCAAGATACTGGCCGCCACAGTGGGAACACCATATATTTT. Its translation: CASSQDTGRHSGNTIYF.

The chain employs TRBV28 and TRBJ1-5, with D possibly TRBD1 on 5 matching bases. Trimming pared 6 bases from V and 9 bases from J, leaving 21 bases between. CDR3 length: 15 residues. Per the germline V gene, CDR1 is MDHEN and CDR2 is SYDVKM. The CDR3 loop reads CASSGGGANSGPQHF. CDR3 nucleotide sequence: TGTGCCAGCAGCGGAGGAGGGGCAAATAGTGGGCCCCAGCATTTT. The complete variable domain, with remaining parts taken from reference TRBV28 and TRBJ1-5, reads DVKVTQSSRYLVKRTGEKVFLECVQDMDHENMFWYRQDPGLGLRLIYFSYDVKMKEKGDIPEGYSVSREKKERFSLILESASTNQTSMYLCASSGGGANSGPQHFGDGTRLSIL.

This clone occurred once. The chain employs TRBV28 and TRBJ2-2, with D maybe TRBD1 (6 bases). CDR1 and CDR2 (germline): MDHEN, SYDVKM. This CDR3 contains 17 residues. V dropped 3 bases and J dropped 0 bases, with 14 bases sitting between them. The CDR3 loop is CASSLPQGYANTGELFF. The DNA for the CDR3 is TGTGCCAGCAGTTTGCCGCAGGGGTACGCGAACACCGGGGAGCTGTTTTTT.

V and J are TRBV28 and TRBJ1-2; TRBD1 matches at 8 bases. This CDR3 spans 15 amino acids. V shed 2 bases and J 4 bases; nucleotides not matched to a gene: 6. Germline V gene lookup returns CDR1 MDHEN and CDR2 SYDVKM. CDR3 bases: TGTGCCAGCAGTTTACTGGACAGGGCGGTCTATGGCTACACCTTC. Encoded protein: CASSLLDRAVYGYTF.

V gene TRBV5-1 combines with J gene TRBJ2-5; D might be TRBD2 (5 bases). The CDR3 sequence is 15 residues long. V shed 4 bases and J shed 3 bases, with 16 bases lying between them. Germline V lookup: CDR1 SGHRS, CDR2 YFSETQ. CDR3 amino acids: CASSPVGAVKETQYF. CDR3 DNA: TGCGCCAGCAGCCCCGTGGGAGCGGTTAAAGAGACCCAGTACTTC.

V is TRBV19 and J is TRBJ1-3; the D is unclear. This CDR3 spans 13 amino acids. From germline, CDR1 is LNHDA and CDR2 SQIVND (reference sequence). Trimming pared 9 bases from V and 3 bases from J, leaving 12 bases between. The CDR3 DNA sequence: TGTGCCAGCAAGAGCCGAATTGGAAACACCATATATTTT. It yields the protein CASKSRIGNTIYF. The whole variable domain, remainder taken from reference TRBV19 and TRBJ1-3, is DGGITQSPKYLFRKEGQNVTLSCEQNLNHDAMYWYRQDPGQGLRLIYYSQIVNDFQKGDIAEGYSVSREKKESFPLTVTSAQKNPTAFYLCASKSRIGNTIYFGEGSWLTVV.

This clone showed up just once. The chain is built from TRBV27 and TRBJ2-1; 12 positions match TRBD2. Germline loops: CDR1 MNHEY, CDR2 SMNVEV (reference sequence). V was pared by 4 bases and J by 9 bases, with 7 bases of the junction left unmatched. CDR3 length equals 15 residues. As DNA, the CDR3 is TGTGCCAGCAGTTATCGGACTAGCGGGGATAGTGAGCAGTTCTTC. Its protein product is CASSYRTSGDSEQFF.

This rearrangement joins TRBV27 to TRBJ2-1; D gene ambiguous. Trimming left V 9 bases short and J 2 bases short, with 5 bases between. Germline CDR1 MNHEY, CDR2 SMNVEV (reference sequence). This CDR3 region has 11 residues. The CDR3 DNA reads TGTGCCAGTTCCACCTACAATGAGCAGTTCTTC. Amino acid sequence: CASSTYNEQFF.

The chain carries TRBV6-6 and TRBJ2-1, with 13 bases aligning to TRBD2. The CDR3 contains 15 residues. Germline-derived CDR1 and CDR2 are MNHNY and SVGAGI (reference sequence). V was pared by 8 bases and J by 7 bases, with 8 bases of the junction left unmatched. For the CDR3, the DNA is TGTGCCAGCTGTAAAGGACTAGCGGGGGTGAATGAGCAGTTCTTC. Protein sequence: CASCKGLAGVNEQFF.

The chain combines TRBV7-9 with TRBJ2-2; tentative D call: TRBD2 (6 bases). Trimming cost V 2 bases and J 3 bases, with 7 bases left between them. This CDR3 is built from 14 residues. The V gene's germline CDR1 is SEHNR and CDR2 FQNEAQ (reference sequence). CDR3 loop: CASSLSGDTGELFF. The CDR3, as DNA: TGTGCCAGCAGCTTATCGGGAGACACCGGGGAGCTGTTTTTT.

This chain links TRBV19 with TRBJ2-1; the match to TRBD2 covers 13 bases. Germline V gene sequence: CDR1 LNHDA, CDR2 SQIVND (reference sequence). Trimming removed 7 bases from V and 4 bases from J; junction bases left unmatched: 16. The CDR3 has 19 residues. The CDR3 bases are TGTGCCAGTACCGATATAGTCGGGACTAGCGGGGCCCTATACAATGAGCAGTTCTTC. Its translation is CASTDIVGTSGALYNEQFF.

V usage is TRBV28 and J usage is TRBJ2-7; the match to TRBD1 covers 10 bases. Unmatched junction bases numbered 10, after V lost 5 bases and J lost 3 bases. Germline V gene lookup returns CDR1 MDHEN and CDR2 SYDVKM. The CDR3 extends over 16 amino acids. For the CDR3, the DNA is TGTGCCAGCAGTAACTCCGGACAGGGGGAGGGCTACGAGCAGTACTTC. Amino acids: CASSNSGQGEGYEQYF.

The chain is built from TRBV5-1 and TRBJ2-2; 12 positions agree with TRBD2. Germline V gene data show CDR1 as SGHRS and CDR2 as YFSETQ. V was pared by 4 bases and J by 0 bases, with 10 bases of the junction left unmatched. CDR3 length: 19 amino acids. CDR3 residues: CASSRKASGGAANTGELFF. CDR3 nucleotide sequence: TGCGCCAGCAGCCGGAAGGCTAGCGGGGGGGCCGCGAACACCGGGGAGCTGTTTTTT.